These 9 T cell receptor beta chains originate from one sample sequenced in a study of T cells in Graves' hyperthyroidism and ophthalmopathy. RNA transcripts were the template for amplifying TCR beta CDR3 regions. The study used the HTBI primer set for a first-round RT-PCR of the TCR CDR3. MiXCR was run by TCRdb on the multiplex PCR reads, yielding one entry per CDR3 protein. The data show fewer than 300,000 distinct CDR3 sequences, with 20% to 30% seen just once and over 25% held by the top ten. Sequencing used blood. These receptors were taken from a man between 35 and 55 years old with Graves' hyperthyroidism that later progressed to Graves' ophthalmopathy.

This clonotype was detected many times. This clone may be a read error of a much larger clone one base away. The chain is built from TRBV2 and TRBJ2-7; TRBD2 is a possible D gene (6 bases). CDR1 and CDR2 from the germline V gene are SNHLY and FYNNEI. The CDR3 has 17 residues. Between the trimmed V and J ends, which lost 5 bases and 5 bases, there was a span of 25 bases. In nucleotides, the CDR3 is TGTGCCAGCAGTCGAGGTACTAGCCACCCTTCCTCACACGAGCAGTACTTC. Amino acid sequence: CASSRGTSHPSSHEQYF.

This clonotype was observed many times. The rearrangement uses TRBV12-3 or TRBV12-4 and TRBJ1-2; D is undetermined. The CDR3 loop spans 13 amino acids. Trimming pared 6 bases from V and 6 bases from J, leaving 14 bases between. CDR3 nucleotides: TGTGCCAGCAGCACGGCGGCGGCGGATGGCTACACCTTC. Its translation: CASSTAAADGYTF.

This clonotype was seen ten or more times. The V call is TRBV24-1, the J call TRBJ2-7, with D hard to call. Germline-derived CDR1 and CDR2 are KGHDR and SFDVKD. Trimming took 1 base from V and 2 from J, leaving 11 bases between them. The CDR3 extends over 15 amino acids. The chain's CDR3 is CATSDLGSQPYEQYF. CDR3 in DNA: TGTGCCACCAGTGATTTAGGCTCCCAACCCTACGAGCAGTACTTC.

This rearrangement joins TRBV6-5 to TRBJ1-5, with D possibly matching TRBD1 (6 bases). The CDR3 extends over 15 amino acids. The V gene's germline CDR1 is MNHEY and CDR2 SVGAGI. Trimming stripped 4 bases from V and 2 bases from J, with 12 bases between. CDR3 amino acids: CASSLWGRGNQPQHF. Written as DNA, the CDR3 is TGTGCCAGCAGTTTATGGGGGCGCGGCAATCAGCCCCAGCATTTT.

This clonotype has a count of ten or more. The genes are TRBV6-5 and TRBJ1-2; TRBD1 aligns across 7 bases. The germline gives CDR1 MNHEY, CDR2 SVGAGI. The CDR3 consists of 15 residues. V trimming: 6 bases; J trimming: 2 bases; junction bases outside the gene matches: 9. CDR3 loop: CASSRGTEQNYGYTF. The CDR3 nucleotides read TGTGCCAGCAGCCGGGGGACAGAGCAGAACTATGGCTACACCTTC.

This clonotype was counted at least ten times. This chain uses TRBV7-2 with TRBJ2-7; possibly TRBD2 for D (5 bases). The CDR3 runs 14 residues. In germline, CDR1 is SGHTA, CDR2 FQGNSA. Trimming shortened V by 7 bases and J by 9 bases, and 22 bases separated the two germline ends. For the CDR3, the DNA is TGTGCCAGCACCCTGCTAGCCCAACGACACGGGCAGTACTTC. Protein product: CASTLLAQRHGQYF.

This clonotype was seen ten or more times. The gene calls are TRBV2 and TRBJ1-2; possibly TRBD1 for D (5 bases). The germline V gene encodes CDR1 SNHLY and CDR2 FYNNEI. The ends were cut back, 4 bases at V and 5 bases at J, with 11 bases in the middle. This CDR3 spans 13 amino acids. CDR3 in amino acids: CASSGSGQYGYTF. In nucleotides, the CDR3 is TGTGCCAGCAGTGGCTCAGGGCAATATGGCTACACCTTC.

This clonotype was seen many times. The rearrangement joins TRBV2 to TRBJ1-3; D is ambiguous. The CDR3 loop spans 14 amino acids. V shed 6 bases and J shed 0 bases, with 9 bases lying between them. The germline V gene has CDR1 SNHLY and CDR2 FYNNEI. CDR3 sequence (DNA): TGTGCCAGCAGCCCCGACCGCTCTGGAAACACCATATATTTT. It codes for CASSPDRSGNTIYF.

This chain links TRBV12-3 or TRBV12-4 with TRBJ1-1; tentative D call: TRBD1 (6 bases). The CDR3 has 17 residues. V lost 6 bases to trimming and J lost 0 bases, with 20 bases between them. The CDR3 protein is CASSPGHRRNMNTEAFF. DNA of the CDR3: TGTGCCAGCAGCCCGGGACACCGACGAAATATGAACACTGAAGCTTTCTTT.